The next 17 T cell receptor beta chains were all read from a single sample in a study of brain T cells in children with intractable seizures. Assay used: immunoSEQ multiplex PCR; TCRdb lists only in-frame clones, some missing. This repertoire shows approximately 330,000 clones, over 90% found once; its top ten account for 4.5% to 7%. Time point in this sample: blood from clinic visit 5 months post-surgery; TSC patient then seizure free. Sequenced material: peripheral blood, taken 5 to 6 months after surgery. These receptors all stem from a boy younger than two with tuberous sclerosis and intractable seizures.

The chain uses TRBV7-8 and TRBJ1-1; no firm D call. V lost 4 bases and J 1 base, leaving 13 bases between the germline ends. The CDR3 runs to 15 residues. Per germline, CDR1 SGHVS and CDR2 FQNEAQ. The CDR3 sequence is CASSYPGLRNTEAFF. In DNA form, the CDR3 reads TGTGCCAGCAGCTATCCGGGGTTGAGGAACACTGAAGCTTTCTTT.

The CDR3 DNA sequence: TGCAGCGTTGGGACAGGGCTTTACGAGCAGTACTTC. Translation: CSVGTGLYEQYF. V usage is TRBV29-1 and J usage is TRBJ2-7; 8 bases map to TRBD1. CDR1 and CDR2 from the germline V gene are SQVTM and ANQGSEA. Losses at the gene ends were 4 bases for V and 4 bases for J; bases not matched to a gene: 3. The CDR3 totals 12 residues.

This CDR3 is CASSNSEIYGYTF. The CDR3 nucleotides are TGTGCCAGCAGTAACAGCGAGATCTATGGCTACACCTTC. The rearrangement uses TRBV2 and TRBJ1-2, with D hard to call. The V gene lost 5 bases and the J gene lost 4 bases, with 11 bases spanning the gap. The CDR3 loop spans 13 amino acids. Germline CDR1 SNHLY, CDR2 FYNNEI. The full variable domain, with the rest looked up from reference TRBV2 and TRBJ1-2, is EPEVTQTPSHQVTQMGQEVILRCVPISNHLYFYWYRQILGQKVEFLVSFYNNEISEKSEIFDDQFSVERPDGSNFTLKIRSTKLEDSAMYFCASSNSEIYGYTFGSGTRLTVV.

The chain employs TRBV5-4 and TRBJ2-7; TRBD1 matches at 7 bases. The germline gives CDR1 SGHNT, CDR2 YYREEE (reference sequence). This CDR3 is built from 14 residues. Trimming took 5 bases from V and 1 from J; bases not matched to a gene: 6. For the CDR3, the DNA is TGTGCCAGCAGGGCAGGGGGAAGATCCTACGAGCAGTACTTC. It translates to CASRAGGRSYEQYF.

The chain combines TRBV5-1 with TRBJ1-4, with D unresolved. The CDR3 contains 16 residues. Trimming shortened V by 3 bases and J by 0 bases, and 12 bases separated the two germline ends. The germline V gene encodes CDR1 SGHRS and CDR2 YFSETQ. The DNA of the CDR3 is TGCGCCAGCAGCTCGGGGTCTAGGGCAACTAATGAAAAACTGTTTTTT. As protein: CASSSGSRATNEKLFF.

V usage is TRBV5-1 and J usage is TRBJ2-5; 7 positions agree with TRBD2. Germline lookup yields CDR1 SGHRS and CDR2 YFSETQ. V shed 4 bases, J shed 5 bases, and the junction held 8 bases outside the gene matches. This CDR3 is 14 amino acids long. The CDR3 DNA reads TGCGCCAGCAGCCCGACTAGCAATTTTGAGACCCAGTACTTC. Protein sequence: CASSPTSNFETQYF.

J is TRBJ1-5 and V is TRBV27, with D unclear. The germline V gene has CDR1 MNHEY and CDR2 SMNVEV (reference sequence). Trimming took off 5 bases at V and 7 bases at J, with 9 bases between the two ends. CDR3 length: 12 amino acids. CDR3 DNA: TGTGCCAGCAGTCCCATGGGGCAGCCCCAGCATTTT. This gives the protein CASSPMGQPQHF.

This clone showed up just once. The rearrangement links TRBV7-3 to TRBJ1-3; possibly TRBD1 for D (5 bases). CDR1 is SGHTA, CDR2 FQGTGA, per germline. With 1 base removed from V and 3 bases from J, the gap between germline ends came to 16 bases. The CDR3 covers 17 residues. The CDR3 DNA is TGTGCCAGCAGCTTAAATCCCCCGGGGGTCAGTGGAAACACCATATATTTT. Protein product: CASSLNPPGVSGNTIYF. The whole variable domain, remainder taken from reference TRBV7-3 and TRBJ1-3, is GAGVSQTPSNKVTEKGKYVELRCDPISGHTALYWYRQSLGQGPEFLIYFQGTGAADDSGLPNDRFFAVRPEGSVSTLKIQRTERGDSAVYLCASSLNPPGVSGNTIYFGEGSWLTVV.

The rearrangement links TRBV3-1 (or the pseudogene TRBV3-2) to TRBJ2-1; 12 positions match TRBD2. The CDR3 totals 18 residues. The J segment lost 5 bases and the V segment lost 1 base, leaving 9 bases of the junction unmatched. CDR1 is LGHDT and CDR2 is YNNKEL in the germline V gene (reference sequence). The CDR3, as DNA: TGTGCCAGCAGCCAAGGAACGACTAGCGGGGGACGCAACAATGAGCAGTTCTTC. Protein product: CASSQGTTSGGRNNEQFF.

The chain is built from TRBV7-8 and TRBJ1-1; D ambiguous. The CDR3 runs to 16 residues. Germline V gene sequence: CDR1 SGHVS, CDR2 FQNEAQ. V gave up 5 bases and J gave up 1 base, with 17 bases separating them. CDR3 DNA: TGTGCCAGCAGCCCGAATCTAGGGAACAGGAACACTGAAGCTTTCTTT. This gives the protein CASSPNLGNRNTEAFF.

This sequence joins TRBV5-1 and TRBJ1-5; D gene unclear. The V gene lost 0 bases and the J gene lost 11 bases, with 9 bases spanning the gap. The CDR3 has 12 amino acids. Germline V gene lookup returns CDR1 SGHRS and CDR2 YFSETQ. CDR3 DNA sequence: TGCGCCAGCAGCTTGGCTTGGGAGACCCAGCATTTT. This sequence encodes CASSLAWETQHF. The variable domain in full, completed from reference TRBV5-1 and TRBJ1-5, reads KAGVTQTPRYLIKTRGQQVTLSCSPISGHRSVSWYQQTPGQGLQFLFEYFSETQRNKGNFPGRFSGRQFSNSRSEMNVSTLELGDSALYLCASSLAWETQHFGDGTRLSIL.

This clone was recorded once. The chain combines TRBV7-6 with TRBJ2-7; 8 bases line up with TRBD2. The trim removed 1 base at V and 2 bases at J, leaving 1 base unmatched. Germline values: CDR1 SGHVS, CDR2 FNYEAQ. The CDR3 runs to 14 residues. In DNA form, the CDR3 reads TGTGCCAGCAGCTTAGGCGGGGGGACCTACGAGCAGTACTTC. It encodes CASSLGGGTYEQYF.

The chain uses TRBV6-5 and TRBJ2-1; 8 positions agree with TRBD2. V was pared by 5 bases and J by 10 bases, with 10 bases of the junction left unmatched. Germline V gene lookup returns CDR1 MNHEY and CDR2 SVGAGI. The CDR3 loop spans 14 amino acids. CDR3 in amino acids: CASSPGLEHSEQFF. For the CDR3, the DNA is TGTGCCAGCAGTCCGGGACTAGAGCATAGCGAGCAGTTCTTC.

The chain links TRBV5-8 to TRBJ2-7; D is perhaps TRBD1 (5 bases). V shed 1 base and J shed 3 bases, with 14 bases lying between them. The germline CDR1 and CDR2 sequences are SGHTS and YDEGEE. CDR3 length: 15 residues. The CDR3: CASSLFGLGVYEQYF. For the CDR3, the DNA is TGTGCCAGCAGCTTGTTCGGGCTAGGGGTCTACGAGCAGTACTTC.

The chain carries TRBV5-6 and TRBJ1-3, with D unclear. The CDR3 has 12 residues. Germline V lookup: CDR1 SGHDT, CDR2 YYEEEE. V lost 2 bases, J lost 5 bases, and 5 bases lay in between. Here the CDR3 reads CASSFSRNTIYF. CDR3 DNA sequence: TGTGCCAGCAGCTTTTCAAGAAACACCATATATTTT.

This chain links TRBV9 with TRBJ1-1, with TRBD1 identical over 8 bases. The CDR3 has 16 residues. V shed 0 bases, J shed 4 bases, and the junction held 8 bases outside the gene matches. Per germline, CDR1 SGDLS and CDR2 YYNGEE. The CDR3 region has the DNA TGTGCCAGCAGCGTAGTGAGCTCGGGACAGGCCACTGAAGCTTTCTTT. Its translation: CASSVVSSGQATEAFF.

This clone was seen a few times. This chain connects TRBV27 to TRBJ2-5, with D perhaps TRBD1 (6 bases). The CDR3 has 15 residues. CDR1 is MNHEY, CDR2 SMNVEV, per germline (reference sequence). Trimming cost V 2 bases and J 5 bases, with 15 bases left between them. Here the CDR3 DNA reads TGTGCCAGCAGTTTACTGGCAGGGGAGTGGGAGACCCAGTACTTC. Translating gives CASSLLAGEWETQYF.